This T cell receptor (beta chain) was profiled in a study of identical twins. General observations from the study: Among out-of-frame alpha sequences shared by twins, low generation probability occurred in excess. Invariant MAIT and iNKT cells could partly confound zero-insertion analyses.

A note on this clonotype: Its antigen is unidentified.

Template switching added a universal primer site, and cDNA bore unique molecular identifiers. TCRdb ran MiXCR on the 5' RACE reads and lists one entry per CDR3 protein. Among 250,000 or so distinct CDR3 sequences listed, about 7.3% were seen once. The germline CDR1 and CDR2 sequences are DFQATT and SNEGSKA (reference sequence). The V end was cut by 1 base, the J end by 7 bases, with 11 bases between. CDR3 length: 13 amino acids. This sample was shared with a second study, whose subject was yellow fever vaccine responses in identical twins.

V gene TRBV20-1 combines with J gene TRBJ2-1; D is unclear. Sample: memory (CD45RO+) T cells sorted from blood. This receptor was identified in a young woman in good health. The CDR3 DNA reads TGCAGTGCTAGAGCCACAGATCCTAATGAGCAGTTCTTC. This translates into CSARATDPNEQFF.